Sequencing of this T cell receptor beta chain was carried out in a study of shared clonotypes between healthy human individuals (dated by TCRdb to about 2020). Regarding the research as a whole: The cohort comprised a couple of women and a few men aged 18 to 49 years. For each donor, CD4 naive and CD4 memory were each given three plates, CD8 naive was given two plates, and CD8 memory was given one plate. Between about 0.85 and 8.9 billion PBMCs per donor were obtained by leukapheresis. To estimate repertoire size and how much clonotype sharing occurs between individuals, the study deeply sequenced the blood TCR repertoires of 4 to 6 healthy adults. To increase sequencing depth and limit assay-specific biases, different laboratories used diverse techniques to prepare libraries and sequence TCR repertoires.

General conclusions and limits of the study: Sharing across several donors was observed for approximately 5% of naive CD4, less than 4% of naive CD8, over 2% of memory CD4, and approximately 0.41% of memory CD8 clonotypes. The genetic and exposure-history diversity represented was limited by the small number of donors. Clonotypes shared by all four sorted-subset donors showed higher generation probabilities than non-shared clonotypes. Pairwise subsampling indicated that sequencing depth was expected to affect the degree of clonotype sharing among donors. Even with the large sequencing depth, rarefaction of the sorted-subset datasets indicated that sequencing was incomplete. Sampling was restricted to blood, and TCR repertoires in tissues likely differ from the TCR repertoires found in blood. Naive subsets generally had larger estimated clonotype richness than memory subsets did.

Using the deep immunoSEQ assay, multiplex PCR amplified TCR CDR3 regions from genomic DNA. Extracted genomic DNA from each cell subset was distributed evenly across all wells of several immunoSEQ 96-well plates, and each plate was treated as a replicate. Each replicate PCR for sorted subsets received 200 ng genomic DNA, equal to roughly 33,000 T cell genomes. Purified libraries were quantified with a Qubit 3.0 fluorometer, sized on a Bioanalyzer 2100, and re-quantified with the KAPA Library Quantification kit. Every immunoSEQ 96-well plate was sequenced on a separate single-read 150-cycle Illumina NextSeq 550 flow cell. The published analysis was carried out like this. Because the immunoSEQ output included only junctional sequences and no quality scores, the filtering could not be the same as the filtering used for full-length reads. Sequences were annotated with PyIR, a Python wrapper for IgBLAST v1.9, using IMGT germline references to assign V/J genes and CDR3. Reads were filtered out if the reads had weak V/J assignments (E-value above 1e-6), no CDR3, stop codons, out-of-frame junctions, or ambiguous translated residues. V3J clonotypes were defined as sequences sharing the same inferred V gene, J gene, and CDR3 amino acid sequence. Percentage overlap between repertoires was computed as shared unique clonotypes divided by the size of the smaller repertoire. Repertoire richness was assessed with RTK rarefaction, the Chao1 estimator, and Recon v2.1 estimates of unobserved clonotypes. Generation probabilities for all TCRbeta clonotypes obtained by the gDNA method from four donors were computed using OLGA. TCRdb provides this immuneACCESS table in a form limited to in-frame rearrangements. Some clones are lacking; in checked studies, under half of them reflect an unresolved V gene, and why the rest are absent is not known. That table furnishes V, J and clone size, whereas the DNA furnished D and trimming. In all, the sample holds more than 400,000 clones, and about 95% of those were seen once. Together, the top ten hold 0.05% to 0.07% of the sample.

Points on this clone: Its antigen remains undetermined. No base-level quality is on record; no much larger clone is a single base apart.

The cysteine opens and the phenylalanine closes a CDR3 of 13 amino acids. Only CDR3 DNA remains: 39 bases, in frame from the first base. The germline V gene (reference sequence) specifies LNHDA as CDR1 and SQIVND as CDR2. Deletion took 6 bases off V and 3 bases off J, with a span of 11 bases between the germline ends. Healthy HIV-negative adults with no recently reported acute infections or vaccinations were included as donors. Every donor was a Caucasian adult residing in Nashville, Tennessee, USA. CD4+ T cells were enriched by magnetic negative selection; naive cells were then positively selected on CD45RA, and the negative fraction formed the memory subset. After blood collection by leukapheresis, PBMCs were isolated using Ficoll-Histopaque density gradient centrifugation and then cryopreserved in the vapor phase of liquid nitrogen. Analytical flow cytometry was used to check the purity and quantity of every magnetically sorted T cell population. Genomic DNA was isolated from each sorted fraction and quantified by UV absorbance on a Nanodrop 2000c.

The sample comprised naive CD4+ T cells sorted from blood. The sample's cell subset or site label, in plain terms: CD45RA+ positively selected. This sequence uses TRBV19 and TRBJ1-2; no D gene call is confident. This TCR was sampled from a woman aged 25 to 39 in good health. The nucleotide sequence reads TGTGCCAGTAGGACGGCAGCCTACTATGGCTACACCTTC. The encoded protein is CASRTAAYYGYTF.